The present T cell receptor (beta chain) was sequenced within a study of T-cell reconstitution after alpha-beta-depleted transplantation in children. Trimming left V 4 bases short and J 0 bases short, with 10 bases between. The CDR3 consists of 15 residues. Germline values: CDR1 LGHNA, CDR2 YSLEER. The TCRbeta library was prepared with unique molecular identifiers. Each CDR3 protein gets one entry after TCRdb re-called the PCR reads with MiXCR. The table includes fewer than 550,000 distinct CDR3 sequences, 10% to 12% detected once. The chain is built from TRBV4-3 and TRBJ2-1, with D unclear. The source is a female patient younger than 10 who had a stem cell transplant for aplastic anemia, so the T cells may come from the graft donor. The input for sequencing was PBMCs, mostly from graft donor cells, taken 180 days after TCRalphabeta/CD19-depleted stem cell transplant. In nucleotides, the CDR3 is TGCGCCAGCAGCCTCGTTTTAAACTCCTACAATGAGCAGTTCTTC. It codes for CASSLVLNSYNEQFF.